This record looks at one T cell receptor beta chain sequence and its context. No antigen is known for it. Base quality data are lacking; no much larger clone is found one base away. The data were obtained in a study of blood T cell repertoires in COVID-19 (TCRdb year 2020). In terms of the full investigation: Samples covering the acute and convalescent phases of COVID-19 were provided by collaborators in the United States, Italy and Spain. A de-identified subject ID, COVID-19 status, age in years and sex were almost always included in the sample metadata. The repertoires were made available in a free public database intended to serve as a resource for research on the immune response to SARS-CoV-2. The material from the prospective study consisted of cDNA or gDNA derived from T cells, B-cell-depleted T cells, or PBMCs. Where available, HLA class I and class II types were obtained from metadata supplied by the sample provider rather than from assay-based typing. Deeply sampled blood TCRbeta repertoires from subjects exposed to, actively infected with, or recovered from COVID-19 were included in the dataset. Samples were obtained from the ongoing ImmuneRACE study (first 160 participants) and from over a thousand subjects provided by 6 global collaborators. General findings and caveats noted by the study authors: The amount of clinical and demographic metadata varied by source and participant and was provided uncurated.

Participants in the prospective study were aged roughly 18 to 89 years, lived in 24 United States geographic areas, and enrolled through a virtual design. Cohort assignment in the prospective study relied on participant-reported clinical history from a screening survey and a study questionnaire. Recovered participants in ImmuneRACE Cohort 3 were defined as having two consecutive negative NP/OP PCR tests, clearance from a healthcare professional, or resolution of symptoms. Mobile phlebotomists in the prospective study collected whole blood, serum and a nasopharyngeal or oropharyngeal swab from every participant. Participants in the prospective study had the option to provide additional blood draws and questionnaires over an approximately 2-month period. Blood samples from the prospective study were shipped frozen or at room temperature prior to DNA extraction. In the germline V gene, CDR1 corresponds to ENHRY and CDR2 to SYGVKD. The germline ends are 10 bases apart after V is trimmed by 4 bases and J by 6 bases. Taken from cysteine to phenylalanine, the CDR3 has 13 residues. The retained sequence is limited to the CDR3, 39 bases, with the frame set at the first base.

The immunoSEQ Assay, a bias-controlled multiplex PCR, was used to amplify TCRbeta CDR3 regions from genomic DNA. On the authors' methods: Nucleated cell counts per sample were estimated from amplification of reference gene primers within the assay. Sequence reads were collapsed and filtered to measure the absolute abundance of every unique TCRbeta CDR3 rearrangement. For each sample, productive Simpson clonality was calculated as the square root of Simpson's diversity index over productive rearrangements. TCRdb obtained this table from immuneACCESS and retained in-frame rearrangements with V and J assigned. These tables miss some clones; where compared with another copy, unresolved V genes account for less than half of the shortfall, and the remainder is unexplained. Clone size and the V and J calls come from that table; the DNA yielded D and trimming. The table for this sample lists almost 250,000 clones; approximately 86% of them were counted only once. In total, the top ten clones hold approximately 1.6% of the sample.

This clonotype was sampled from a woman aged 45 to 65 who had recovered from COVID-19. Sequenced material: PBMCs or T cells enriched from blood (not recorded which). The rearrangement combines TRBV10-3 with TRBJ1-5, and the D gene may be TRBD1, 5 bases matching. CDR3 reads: CAISAGDGQPQHF. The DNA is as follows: TGTGCCATCAGTGCGGGGGACGGTCAGCCCCAGCATTTT.